The source of this T cell receptor (beta chain) is a study of technical replicates of blood from a few donors. This CDR3 comprises 18 residues. Germline trimming cut 2 bases from V and 1 base from J; bases unmatched to any gene: 10. From germline, CDR1 is MGHRA and CDR2 YSYEKL. Profiled with immunoSEQ multiplex PCR; TCRdb holds only in-frame clones, not every one. The data hold approximately 85,000 clones, with about 93% observed a single time. Sequencing used T cells isolated from PBMCs. The chain combines TRBV4-1 with TRBJ2-2; 7 bases map to TRBD2. The source of this sequence is a human donor in good health. CDR3 protein: CASSQTLGGALNTGELFF. The CDR3 nucleotides are TGCGCCAGCAGCCAAACTTTGGGAGGGGCCCTGAACACCGGGGAGCTGTTTTTT.